The 8 T cell receptor beta chains below all came from one sample that was sequenced in a study of blood T cells in healthy people across ages. Primed by a sample-barcoded 5' primer and a J-beta primer mix, a second PCR proceeded for roughly 6 to 12 cycles. TCRdb re-derived calls from the 5' RACE reads in MiXCR, one entry per CDR3 protein. The profile shows about 1.4 million distinct CDR3 sequences, roughly 60% of them singletons. Input material: blood. Receptors originate from a man younger than 35 in good health.

This clonotype was recorded once. The V and J genes are TRBV10-3 and TRBJ2-7; TRBD2 matches at 12 bases. The CDR3 contains 20 residues. Germline V CDR1 and CDR2: ENHRY, SYGVKD. Trimming at V came to 4 bases and at J to 7 bases, leaving 23 bases not matched to a gene. CDR3 region: CAISVPLAGGSFGSYNEQYF. CDR3 DNA: TGTGCCATCAGTGTACCTCTAGCGGGAGGGTCCTTCGGCTCCTACAATGAGCAGTACTTC.

This chain connects TRBV12-3 or TRBV12-4 to TRBJ2-1; D is possibly TRBD2 (5 bases). This CDR3 spans 17 amino acids. V gave up 4 bases and J gave up 0 bases, with 16 bases separating them. CDR3 in amino acids: CASSSLAGASSYNEQFF. Here the CDR3 DNA reads TGTGCCAGCAGTTCCCTTGCGGGCGCGAGCTCCTACAATGAGCAGTTCTTC.

This clonotype occurred a few times. The chain joins TRBV29-1 to TRBJ1-6, with 9 bases that match TRBD1. The V segment lost 6 bases and the J segment 7 bases; nucleotides outside the gene matches: 10. The V gene's germline CDR1 is SQVTM and CDR2 ANQGSEA. This CDR3 comprises 15 residues. CDR3 sequence: CSVADGTGRNSPLHF. CDR3 nucleotides: TGCAGCGTGGCTGACGGGACAGGGAGGAATTCACCCCTCCACTTT.

J is TRBJ2-7 and V is TRBV12-3 or TRBV12-4, with a possible D match to TRBD1 (7 bases). The V gene lost 6 bases and the J gene lost 8 bases, with 17 bases spanning the gap. The CDR3 covers 13 residues. CDR3 sequence: CASRLLTGTQQYF. The CDR3 DNA follows: TGTGCCAGCAGACTTTTGACAGGGACTCAGCAGTACTTC.

This clonotype was seen only once. The genes are TRBV27 and TRBJ2-3; 9 nucleotides agree with TRBD2. CDR3 size: 15 residues. The germline gives CDR1 MNHEY, CDR2 SMNVEV (reference sequence). The V segment lost 2 bases and the J segment 7 bases; nucleotides outside the gene matches: 7. CDR3 residues: CASSLRGLAGHTQYF. CDR3 nucleotide sequence: TGTGCCAGCAGTTTAAGGGGGCTAGCGGGGCATACGCAGTATTTT.

The chain employs TRBV7-9 and TRBJ2-7; TRBD1 or TRBD2 may be the D gene (5 bases each). The CDR3 runs 16 residues. Between the trimmed V and J ends, which lost 2 bases and 2 bases, there was a span of 16 bases. Germline CDR1 reads SEHNR; CDR2 reads FQNEAQ (reference sequence). Here the CDR3 DNA reads TGTGCCAGCAGCTTATTCGTCAGGGAGAAACCCTACGAGCAGTACTTC. Translation gives CASSLFVREKPYEQYF.

V and J are TRBV29-1 and TRBJ2-5; D remains unclear. Germline CDR1 is SQVTM and CDR2 is ANQGSEA. CDR3 length equals 12 residues. This CDR3 reads CRPHGYQETQYF. The CDR3 DNA is TGCAGACCTCACGGATACCAAGAGACCCAGTACTTC. The variable domain in full, completed from reference TRBV29-1 and TRBJ2-5, reads SAVISQKPSRDICQRGTSLTIQCQVDSQVTMMFWYRQQPGQSLTLIATANQGSEATYESGFVIDKFPISRPNLTFSTLTVSNMSPEDSSIYLCRPHGYQETQYFGPGTRLLVL.

The chain is built from TRBV3-1 and TRBJ2-1, with D perhaps matching TRBD1 (5 bases). The CDR3 contains 16 residues. Looked up from germline, CDR1 is LGHDT and CDR2 is YNNKEL (reference sequence). V was trimmed by 6 bases and J by 5 bases, leaving 20 bases between them. The CDR3 region is CASSSGYSLQDNEQFF. In nucleotides, the CDR3 is TGTGCCAGCAGTTCCGGCTACTCCCTACAGGACAATGAGCAGTTCTTC.